The 23 T cell receptor beta chains reported below all come from one sample, sequenced in a study of technical replicates of blood from a handful of donors. Libraries were prepared by immunoSEQ multiplex PCR; TCRdb keeps only in-frame clonotypes and omits some of them. This sample has around 68,000 clones, with 75% to 95% found just once. Sequencing input: T cells isolated from PBMCs. The receptor set was obtained from a human donor in good health. Some clones in this sample may be carry-over from other donors' samples.

V gene TRBV7-2 combines with J gene TRBJ2-1, with D maybe TRBD2 (5 bases). Germline V gene data show CDR1 as SGHTA and CDR2 as FQGNSA. The CDR3 sequence is 12 residues long. With 4 bases removed from V and 11 bases from J, the gap between germline ends came to 12 bases. In nucleotides, the CDR3 is TGTGCCAGCAGCTCACAGACTACTCAGCAGTTCTTC. It is translated as CASSSQTTQQFF.

The chain employs TRBV25-1 and TRBJ2-7, with D tentatively TRBD1 (6 bases). The V end lost 5 bases, the J end lost 3 bases, and 14 bases lay between the germline ends. Germline CDR1 and CDR2: MGHDK and SYGVNS. The CDR3 totals 14 residues. The CDR3 sequence is CASSFQQGGYEQYF. The CDR3 bases are TGTGCCAGCAGTTTCCAACAGGGCGGCTACGAGCAGTACTTC.

The chain couples TRBV19 to TRBJ2-1; the D gene is possibly TRBD2 (6 bases). The germline CDR1 and CDR2 sequences are LNHDA and SQIVND (reference sequence). The ends were cut back, 10 bases at V and 8 bases at J, with 24 bases in the middle. This CDR3 has 15 residues. The CDR3 DNA is TGTGCCACCCGCGAGGCCGGGAGTTTCGGTTATGAGCAGTTCTTC. Translating gives CATREAGSFGYEQFF. The full variable domain, with the rest looked up from reference TRBV19 and TRBJ2-1, is DGGITQSPKYLFRKEGQNVTLSCEQNLNHDAMYWYRQDPGQGLRLIYYSQIVNDFQKGDIAEGYSVSREKKESFPLTVTSAQKNPTAFYLCATREAGSFGYEQFFGPGTRLTVL.

Regarding this clone: The CDR3 does not end in the conserved phenylalanine or tryptophan, so this is likely a read error. The CDR3 region is CASTFSRGIDNSPLHL. The CDR3 DNA follows: TGTGCCAGCACCTTCAGCAGGGGTATAGACAATTCACCCCTCCACCTT. The chain has TRBV7-9 and TRBJ1-6, with a tentative D call TRBD1 (6 bases). Trimming shortened V by 7 bases and J by 7 bases, and 20 bases separated the two germline ends. The CDR3 contains 16 residues. Germline loops: CDR1 SEHNR, CDR2 FQNEAQ (reference sequence).

This clone showed up just once. The gene calls are TRBV6-5 and TRBJ2-2; 9 bases match TRBD1. Germline CDR1 is MNHEY and CDR2 is SVGAGI. V shed 2 bases, J shed 7 bases, and the junction held 5 bases outside the gene matches. The CDR3 contains 15 residues. CDR3 sequence: CASSYGTGRVGELFF. CDR3 coding DNA: TGTGCCAGCAGTTACGGGACAGGGAGGGTCGGGGAGCTGTTTTTT.

The gene calls are TRBV6-1 and TRBJ1-2; D is unresolved. V shed 3 bases and J shed 0 bases, with 20 bases lying between them. The CDR3 runs to 18 residues. CDR1 MNHNS and CDR2 SASEGT come from the germline V gene. In nucleotides, the CDR3 is TGTGCCAGCAGTGATAGACCCAGAGACACCCAAGCTAACTATGGCTACACCTTC. Encoded protein: CASSDRPRDTQANYGYTF.

The gene calls are TRBV10-3 and TRBJ2-3, with 11 nucleotides matching TRBD2. The CDR3 covers 19 residues. Per the germline V gene, CDR1 is ENHRY and CDR2 is SYGVKD. With 2 bases clipped from V and 0 bases from J, the junction kept 10 bases outside the gene matches. The CDR3 is CAISEPGLAAAPSTDTQYF. The CDR3 nucleotides are TGTGCCATCAGTGAGCCGGGACTAGCGGCAGCCCCTAGCACAGATACGCAGTATTTT.

The V and J genes are TRBV7-9 and TRBJ1-1, with D possibly being TRBD1 (5 bases). V gave up 9 bases and J gave up 0 bases, with 11 bases separating them. The CDR3 is made up of 13 amino acids. Germline assignment: CDR1 SEHNR and CDR2 FQNEAQ (reference sequence). The CDR3 spells CASDGRVNTEAFF. CDR3 DNA: TGTGCCAGTGATGGCAGGGTGAACACTGAAGCTTTCTTT.

In DNA, the CDR3 is TGTGCCAGCAGCTCGAACAGAGTACCCTACACCGGGGAGCTGTTTTTT. It is translated as CASSSNRVPYTGELFF. This chain uses TRBV5-6 with TRBJ2-2, with unresolved D. The CDR3 length is 16 residues. From germline, CDR1 is SGHDT and CDR2 YYEEEE. The germline V and J ends were trimmed by 3 bases and 3 bases, with 15 bases remaining between them. The whole variable domain, remainder taken from reference TRBV5-6 and TRBJ2-2, is DAGVTQSPTHLIKTRGQQVTLRCSPKSGHDTVSWYQQALGQGPQFIFQYYEEEERQRGNFPDRFSGHQFPNYSSELNVNALLLGDSALYLCASSSNRVPYTGELFFGEGSRLTVL.

The J gene is TRBJ2-1, the V gene TRBV5-1; D gene ambiguous. The germline V gene encodes CDR1 SGHRS and CDR2 YFSETQ. The CDR3 is 12 amino acids. With 1 base removed from V and 5 bases from J, the gap between germline ends came to 4 bases. The CDR3 spells CASSLPNNEQFF. In nucleotides, the CDR3 is TGCGCCAGCAGCTTGCCTAACAATGAGCAGTTCTTC.

The CDR3 spells CASIVSGVSEAFF. The CDR3 bases are TGTGCCAGCATAGTCTCAGGGGTGTCTGAAGCTTTCTTT. This chain links TRBV28 with TRBJ1-1; tentative D call: TRBD1 (6 bases). The germline V and J ends were trimmed by 7 bases and 6 bases, with 15 bases remaining between them. The CDR3 length is 13 residues. Germline-derived CDR1 and CDR2 are MDHEN and SYDVKM.

This clone has only a few counts. This rearrangement joins TRBV6-1 to TRBJ1-1; D is perhaps TRBD1 (6 bases). This CDR3 spans 16 amino acids. Between the trimmed V and J ends, which lost 2 bases and 6 bases, there was a span of 19 bases. CDR1 is MNHNS, CDR2 SASEGT, per germline. Here the CDR3 DNA reads TGTGCCAGCAGTGAACAGCAAGGGACATTCCGAGCTGAAGCTTTCTTT. Translating it yields CASSEQQGTFRAEAFF.

This clone was recorded once. The rearrangement links TRBV27 to TRBJ1-1; tentatively, D is TRBD1 (6 bases). CDR3 length equals 17 residues. Germline assignment: CDR1 MNHEY and CDR2 SMNVEV (reference sequence). V lost 4 bases and J 4 bases, leaving 22 bases between the germline ends. The CDR3 region is CASSSKAGRGAGTEAFF. For the CDR3, the DNA is TGTGCCAGCAGTTCCAAGGCCGGACGGGGGGCAGGCACTGAAGCTTTCTTT.

The chain joins TRBV5-1 to TRBJ2-5; D is undetermined. CDR3 length: 14 amino acids. Deletions cut 2 bases from V and 1 base from J, with 9 bases between. In germline, CDR1 is SGHRS, CDR2 YFSETQ. CDR3: CASSFPGSQETQYF. DNA of the CDR3: TGCGCCAGCAGCTTCCCTGGTAGCCAAGAGACCCAGTACTTC.

The chain recombines TRBV11-2 with TRBJ2-2; tentatively, D is TRBD2 (5 bases). CDR3 size: 18 residues. V dropped 4 bases and J dropped 3 bases, with 21 bases sitting between them. Per germline, CDR1 SGHAT and CDR2 FQNNGV. CDR3 loop: CASSSSQYWPGDTGELFF. In nucleotides, the CDR3 is TGTGCCAGCAGCTCCAGCCAGTATTGGCCCGGGGACACCGGGGAGCTGTTTTTT.

The gene calls are TRBV5-4 and TRBJ1-5; D is perhaps TRBD1 (5 bases). The CDR3 runs 13 residues. V lost 4 bases and J lost 7, with 12 bases in between. The germline gives CDR1 SGHNT, CDR2 YYREEE (reference sequence). The CDR3 region has the DNA TGTGCCAGCAGCCCAGGGTCCGACCAGCCCCAGCATTTT. Translating it yields CASSPGSDQPQHF.

The chain is built from TRBV5-1 and TRBJ2-7; TRBD1 is a possible D gene (5 bases). Germline CDR1 reads SGHRS; CDR2 reads YFSETQ. The CDR3 has 14 amino acids. V was cut by 2 bases and J by 1 base, with 10 bases left in between. CDR3 in amino acids: CASSLDSQSYEQYF. CDR3 nucleotide sequence: TGCGCCAGCAGCTTAGACAGTCAATCCTACGAGCAGTACTTC.

This chain uses TRBV28 with TRBJ2-3; D is ambiguous. The CDR3 extends over 13 amino acids. V dropped 5 bases and J dropped 4 bases, with 10 bases sitting between them. Germline V gene lookup returns CDR1 MDHEN and CDR2 SYDVKM. DNA for the CDR3: TGTGCCAGCAGTAGCTACTCCCCAGATACGCAGTATTTT. This gives the protein CASSSYSPDTQYF.

The chain recombines TRBV4-1 with TRBJ1-1; D gene uncertain. V was cut by 2 bases and J by 8 bases, with 12 bases left in between. The CDR3 spans 13 residues. Germline CDR1 MGHRA, CDR2 YSYEKL. CDR3 amino acids: CASSQRPGSEAFF. DNA of the CDR3: TGCGCCAGCAGCCAAAGACCGGGATCGGAAGCTTTCTTT.

This chain joins TRBV5-1 and TRBJ2-7; unclear D gene. The V gene's germline CDR1 is SGHRS and CDR2 YFSETQ. This CDR3 has 11 residues. V lost 4 bases to trimming and J lost 6 bases, with 8 bases between them. CDR3 nucleotide sequence: TGCGCCAGCAGCGCCGACTCCGAGCAGTACTTC. This translates into CASSADSEQYF.

This CDR3 reads CASSRERREGPLETQYF. CDR3 in DNA: TGCGCCAGCAGTCGGGAACGGCGGGAGGGCCCGTTGGAGACCCAGTACTTC. The rearrangement links TRBV23-1 to TRBJ2-5; 9 bases match TRBD2. TRBV23-1 is filed as an ORF, its function uncertain. The V segment lost 4 bases and the J segment 5 bases; nucleotides outside the gene matches: 14. CDR3 length: 17 residues.

The chain recombines TRBV19 with TRBJ2-3; D is possibly TRBD2 (6 bases). The V and J ends lost 3 bases and 4 bases respectively, with 14 bases between them. The CDR3 spans 15 residues. The germline V gene has CDR1 LNHDA and CDR2 SQIVND (reference sequence). This CDR3 reads CASSIEPGVPDTQYF. Here the CDR3 DNA reads TGTGCCAGTAGTATCGAGCCGGGGGTCCCAGATACGCAGTATTTT. Together with reference TRBV19 and TRBJ2-3, the CDR3 gives the full variable domain: DGGITQSPKYLFRKEGQNVTLSCEQNLNHDAMYWYRQDPGQGLRLIYYSQIVNDFQKGDIAEGYSVSREKKESFPLTVTSAQKNPTAFYLCASSIEPGVPDTQYFGPGTRLTVL.

This chain links TRBV6-1 with TRBJ2-7; weak D call: TRBD2 (6 bases). The CDR3 length is 14 residues. The germline CDR1 and CDR2 sequences are MNHNS and SASEGT. Between the trimmed V and J ends, which lost 7 bases and 6 bases, there was a span of 19 bases. The CDR3 DNA reads as TGTGCCAGCACCCTAGGAGGGGTCTCGGGCGAGCAGTACTTC. Amino acid sequence: CASTLGGVSGEQYF.